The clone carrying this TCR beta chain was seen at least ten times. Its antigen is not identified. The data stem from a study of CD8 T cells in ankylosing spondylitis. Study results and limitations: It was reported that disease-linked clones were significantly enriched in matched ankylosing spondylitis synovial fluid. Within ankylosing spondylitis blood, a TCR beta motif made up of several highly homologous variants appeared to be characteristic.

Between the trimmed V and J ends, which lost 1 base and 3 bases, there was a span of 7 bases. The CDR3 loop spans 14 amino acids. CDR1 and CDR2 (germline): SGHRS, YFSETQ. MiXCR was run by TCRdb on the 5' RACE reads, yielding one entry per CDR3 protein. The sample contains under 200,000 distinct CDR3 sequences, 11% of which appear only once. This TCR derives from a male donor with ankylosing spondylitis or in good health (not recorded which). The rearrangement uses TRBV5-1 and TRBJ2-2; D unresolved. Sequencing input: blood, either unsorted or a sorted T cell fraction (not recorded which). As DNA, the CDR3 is TGCGCCAGCAGCTTGCTTGGGGACACCGGGGAGCTGTTTTTT. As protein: CASSLLGDTGELFF.